A single T cell receptor beta chain is shown here with its context. This clone was counted ten times or more. This receptor's antigen is unknown. Per-base quality was not reported, and no clone a single base away is much larger than it. The data derive from a study of T cells after posttransplantation cyclophosphamide (dated by TCRdb to about 2016). In the study overall: Using TRB sequencing, the study followed how the T cell repertoire reconstituted after myeloablative bone marrow transplantation in which posttransplantation cyclophosphamide served as GVHD prophylaxis. Samples from roughly 35 PTCy-treated patients, along with samples from 15 to 20 of their related bone marrow donors, underwent antigen receptor sequencing. Blood from every one of the 30 or so PTCy patients who had 1-year posttransplant specimens underwent TRB sequencing. Up to roughly 3 additional blood samples from 2 to 5.2 years after transplant were also TRB-sequenced in 3 patients, as was pretransplant blood from 4 patients. Because TRA and TRB clonality were tightly correlated in 9 or 10 samples, subsequent TCR analyses were focused on TRB only. Public TRB sequences were searched against a database of over 3,000 sequences associated with responses to pathogens, tumor antigens, self-antigens and alloantigens.

TRB sequencing used genomic DNA with the immunoSEQ assay at survey resolution or the hsTCRB kit. Per the authors' processing: The immunoSEQ software handled the initial read processing, while the LymphoSeq R package was used for the repertoire analyses. Clonality was computed as 1 minus normalized Shannon entropy; Gini coefficient was also calculated for each TRB dataset. To infer phenotypes in unsorted samples, TRB sequences from sorted subsets of the recipient or donor were mapped onto the unsorted samples of the same recipient. TCRdb stores this immuneACCESS table with in-frame sequences only. Part of the clones is absent; in the studies checked, under half of the shortfall reflects unresolved V genes, and no reason is known for the rest. The V and J calls and clone size were taken over from that table, and D and trimming were inferred from the DNA. The table gives about 37,000 clones for this sample, with none occurring only once. The top ten clones comprise roughly 5.9% of the sample.

Peripheral blood samples were provided by related bone marrow donors on the day of marrow donation. Peripheral blood and bone marrow mononuclear cells were isolated by Ficoll-Hypaque density centrifugation and cryopreserved. The CDR1 and CDR2 encoded by the germline V gene (reference sequence) are LNHDA and SQIVND. Inclusive of the bounding cysteine and phenylalanine, the CDR3 is 14 residues long. CDR3 DNA is the only sequence kept; it has 42 bases, read in frame from the first base. For this chain, trimming is 1 base at the V end and 7 bases at the J end, and the number of junction bases without a gene match is 4. On the study overall, not on this receptor specifically: The TRB repertoires of T cells infiltrating skin or GI tract showed only limited overlap with the TRB repertoires of T cells in blood. At 1-2 months, donor-recipient similarity was low but rose over the first year, and the later blood repertoires were often dominated by donor CD8+ memory clones. Across 45 to 50 patients, TRB clonality was highly associated with recipient CMV seropositivity and CMV reactivation, and PTCy diversity was similar to diversity in CNI/methotrexate controls.

The sequence derives from a man aged 25-45 years in good health and a related stem cell transplant donor. The sample taken for sequencing was PBMCs. Recombination joined TRBV19 with TRBJ1-5, with 7 bases aligning to TRBD1. The DNA sequence is as follows: TGTGCCAGTAGTATAGCCAGGGGGATGCAGCCCCAGCATTTT. Its amino acids are CASSIARGMQPQHF.